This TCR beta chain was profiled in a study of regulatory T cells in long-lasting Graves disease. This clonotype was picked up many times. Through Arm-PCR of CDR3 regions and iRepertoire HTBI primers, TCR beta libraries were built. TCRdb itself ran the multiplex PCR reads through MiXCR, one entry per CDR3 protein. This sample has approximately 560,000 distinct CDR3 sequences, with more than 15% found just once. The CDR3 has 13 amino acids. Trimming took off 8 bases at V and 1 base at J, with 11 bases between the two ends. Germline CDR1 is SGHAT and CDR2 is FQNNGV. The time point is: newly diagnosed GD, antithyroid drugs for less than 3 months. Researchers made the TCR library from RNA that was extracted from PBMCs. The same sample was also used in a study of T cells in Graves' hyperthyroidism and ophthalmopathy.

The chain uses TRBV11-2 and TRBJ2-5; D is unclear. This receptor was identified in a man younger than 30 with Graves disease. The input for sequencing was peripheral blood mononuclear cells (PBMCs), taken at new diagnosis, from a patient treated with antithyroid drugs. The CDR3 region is CASRGRFQETQYF. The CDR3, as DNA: TGTGCCAGCCGTGGTAGATTCCAAGAGACCCAGTACTTC.